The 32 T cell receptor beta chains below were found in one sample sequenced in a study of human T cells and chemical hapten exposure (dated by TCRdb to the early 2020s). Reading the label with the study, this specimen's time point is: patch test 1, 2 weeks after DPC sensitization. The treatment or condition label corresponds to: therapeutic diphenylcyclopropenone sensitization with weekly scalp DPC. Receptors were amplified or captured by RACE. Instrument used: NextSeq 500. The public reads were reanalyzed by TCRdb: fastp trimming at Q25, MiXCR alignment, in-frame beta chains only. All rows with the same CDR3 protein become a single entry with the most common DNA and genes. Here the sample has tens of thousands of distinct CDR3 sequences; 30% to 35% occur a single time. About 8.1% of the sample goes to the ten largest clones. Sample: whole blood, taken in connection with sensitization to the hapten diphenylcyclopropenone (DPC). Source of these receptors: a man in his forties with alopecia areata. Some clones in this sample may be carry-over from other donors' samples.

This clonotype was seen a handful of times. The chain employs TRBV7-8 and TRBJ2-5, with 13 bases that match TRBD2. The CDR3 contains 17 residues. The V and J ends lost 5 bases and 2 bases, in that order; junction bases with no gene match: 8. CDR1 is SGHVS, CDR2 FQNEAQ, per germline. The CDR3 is CASSPVGGLAGQETQYF. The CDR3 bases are TGTGCCAGCAGCCCTGTAGGGGGACTAGCGGGACAAGAGACCCAGTACTTC. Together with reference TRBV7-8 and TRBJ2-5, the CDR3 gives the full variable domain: GAGVSQSPRYKVAKRGQDVALRCDPISGHVSLFWYQQALGQGPEFLTYFQNEAQLDKSGLPSDRFFAERPEGSVSTLKIQRTQQEDSAVYLCASSPVGGLAGQETQYFGPGTRLLVL.

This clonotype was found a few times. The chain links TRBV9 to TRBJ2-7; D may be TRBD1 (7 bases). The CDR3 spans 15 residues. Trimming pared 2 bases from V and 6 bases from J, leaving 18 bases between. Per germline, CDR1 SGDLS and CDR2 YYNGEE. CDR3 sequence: CASSVQGGLISEQYF. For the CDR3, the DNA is TGTGCCAGCAGCGTCCAGGGGGGCTTAATCTCCGAGCAGTACTTC.

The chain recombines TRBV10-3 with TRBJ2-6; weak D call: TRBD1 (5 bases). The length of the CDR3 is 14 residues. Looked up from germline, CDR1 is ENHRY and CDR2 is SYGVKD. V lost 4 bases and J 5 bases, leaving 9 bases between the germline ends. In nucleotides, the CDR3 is TGTGCCATCAGTGCGGCAGGGAGGGCCAACGTCCTGACTTTC. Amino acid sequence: CAISAAGRANVLTF.

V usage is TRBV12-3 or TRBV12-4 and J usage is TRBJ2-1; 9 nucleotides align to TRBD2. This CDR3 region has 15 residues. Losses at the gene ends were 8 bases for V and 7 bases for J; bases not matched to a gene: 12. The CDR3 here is CASGSRASGINEQFF. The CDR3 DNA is TGTGCCAGCGGCTCGAGGGCTAGCGGGATTAATGAGCAGTTCTTC.

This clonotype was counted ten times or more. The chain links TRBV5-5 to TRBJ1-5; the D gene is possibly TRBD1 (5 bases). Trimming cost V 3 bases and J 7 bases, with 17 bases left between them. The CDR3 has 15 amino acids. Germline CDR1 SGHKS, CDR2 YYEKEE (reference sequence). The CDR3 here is CASSYREFGDQPQHF. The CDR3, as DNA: TGTGCCAGCAGCTACAGAGAATTTGGGGACCAGCCCCAGCATTTT.

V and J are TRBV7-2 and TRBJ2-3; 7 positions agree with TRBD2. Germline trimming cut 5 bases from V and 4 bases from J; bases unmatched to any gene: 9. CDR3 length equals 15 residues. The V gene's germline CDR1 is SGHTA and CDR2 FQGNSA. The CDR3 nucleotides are TGTGCCAGCAGCGCAAGGGGAGGGCGCGCAGATACGCAGTATTTT. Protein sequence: CASSARGGRADTQYF.

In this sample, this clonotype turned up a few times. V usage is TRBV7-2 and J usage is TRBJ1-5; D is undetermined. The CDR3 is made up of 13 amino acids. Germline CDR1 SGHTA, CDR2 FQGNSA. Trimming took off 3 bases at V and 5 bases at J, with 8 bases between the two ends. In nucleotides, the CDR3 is TGTGCCAGCAGCTTGTCCGTGGATCAGCCCCAGCATTTT. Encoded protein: CASSLSVDQPQHF. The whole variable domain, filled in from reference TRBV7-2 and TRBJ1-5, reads GAGVSQSPSNKVTEKGKDVELRCDPISGHTALYWYRQSLGQGLEFLIYFQGNSAPDKSGLPSDRFSAERTGGSVSTLTIQRTQQEDSAVYLCASSLSVDQPQHFGDGTRLSIL.

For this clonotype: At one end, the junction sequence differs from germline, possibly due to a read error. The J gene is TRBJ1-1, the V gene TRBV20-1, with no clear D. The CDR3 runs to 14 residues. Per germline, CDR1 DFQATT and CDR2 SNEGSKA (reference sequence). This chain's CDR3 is CSARPNLQNTETFF. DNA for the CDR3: TGCAGTGCTCGACCCAACCTCCAGAACACTGAAACTTTCTTT.

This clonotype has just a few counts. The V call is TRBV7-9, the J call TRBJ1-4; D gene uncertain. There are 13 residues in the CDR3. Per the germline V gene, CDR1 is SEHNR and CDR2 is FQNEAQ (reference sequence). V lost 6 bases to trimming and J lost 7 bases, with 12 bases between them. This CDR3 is CASRHSRTEKLFF. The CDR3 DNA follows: TGTGCCAGCAGGCACAGTCGTACTGAAAAACTGTTTTTT.

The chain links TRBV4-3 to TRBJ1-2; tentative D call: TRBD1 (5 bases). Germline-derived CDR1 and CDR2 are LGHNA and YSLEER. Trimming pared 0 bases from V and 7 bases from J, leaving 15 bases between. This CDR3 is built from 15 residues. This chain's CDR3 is CASSQEGDSGVGYTF. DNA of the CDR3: TGCGCCAGCAGCCAAGAAGGGGATAGTGGTGTTGGCTACACCTTC.

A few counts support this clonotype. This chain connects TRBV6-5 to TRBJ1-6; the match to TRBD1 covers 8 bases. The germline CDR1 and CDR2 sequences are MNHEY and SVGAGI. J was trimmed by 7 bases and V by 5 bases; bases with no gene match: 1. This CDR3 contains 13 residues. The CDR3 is CASSRDRNSPLHF. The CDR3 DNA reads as TGTGCCAGCAGTCGGGACAGGAATTCACCCCTCCACTTT.

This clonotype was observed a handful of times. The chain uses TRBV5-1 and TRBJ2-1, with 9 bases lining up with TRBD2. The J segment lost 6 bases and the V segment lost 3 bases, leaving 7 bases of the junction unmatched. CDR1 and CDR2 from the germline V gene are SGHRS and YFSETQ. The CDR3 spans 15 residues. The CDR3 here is CASSSSGKGGNEQFF. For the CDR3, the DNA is TGCGCCAGCAGCTCTAGCGGGAAGGGGGGCAATGAGCAGTTCTTC.

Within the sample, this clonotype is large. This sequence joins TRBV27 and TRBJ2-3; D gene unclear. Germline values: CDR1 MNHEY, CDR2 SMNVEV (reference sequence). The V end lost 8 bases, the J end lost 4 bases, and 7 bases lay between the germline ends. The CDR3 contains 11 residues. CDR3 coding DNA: TGTGCCAGCGGAGTATCAGATACGCAGTATTTT. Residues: CASGVSDTQYF.

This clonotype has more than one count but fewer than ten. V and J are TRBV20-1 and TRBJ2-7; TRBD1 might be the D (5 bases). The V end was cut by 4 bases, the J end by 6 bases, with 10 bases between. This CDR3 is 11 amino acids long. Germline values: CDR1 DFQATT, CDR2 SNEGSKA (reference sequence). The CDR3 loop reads CSAKQGFEQYF. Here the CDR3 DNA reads TGCAGTGCTAAGCAGGGATTCGAGCAGTACTTC.

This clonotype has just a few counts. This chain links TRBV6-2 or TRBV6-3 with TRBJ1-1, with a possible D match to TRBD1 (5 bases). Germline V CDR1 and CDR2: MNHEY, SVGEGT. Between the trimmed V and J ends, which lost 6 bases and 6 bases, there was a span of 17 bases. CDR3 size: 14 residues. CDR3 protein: CASSWSGSTPEAFF. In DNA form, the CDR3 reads TGTGCCAGCAGCTGGTCAGGGTCAACACCTGAAGCTTTCTTT.

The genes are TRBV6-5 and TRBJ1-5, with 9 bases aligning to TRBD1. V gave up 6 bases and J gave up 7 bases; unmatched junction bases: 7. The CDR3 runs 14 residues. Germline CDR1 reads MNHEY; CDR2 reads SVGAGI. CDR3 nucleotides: TGTGCCAGCAGCTCGGGACAGGGAGGACAGCCCCAGCATTTT. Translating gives CASSSGQGGQPQHF.

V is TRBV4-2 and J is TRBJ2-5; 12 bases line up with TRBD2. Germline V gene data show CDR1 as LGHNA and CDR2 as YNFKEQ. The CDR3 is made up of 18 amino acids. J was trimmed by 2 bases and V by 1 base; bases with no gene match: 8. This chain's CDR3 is CASSQGTGLAGLQETQYF. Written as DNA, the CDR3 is TGTGCCAGCAGCCAAGGTACCGGACTAGCGGGGCTACAAGAGACCCAGTACTTC.

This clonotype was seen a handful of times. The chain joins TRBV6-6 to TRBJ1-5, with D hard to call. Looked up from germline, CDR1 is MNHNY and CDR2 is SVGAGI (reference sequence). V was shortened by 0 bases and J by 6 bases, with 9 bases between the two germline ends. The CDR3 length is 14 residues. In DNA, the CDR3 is TGTGCCAGCAGTTACTCGAAAGGGCGTCAGCCCCAGCATTTT. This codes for CASSYSKGRQPQHF.

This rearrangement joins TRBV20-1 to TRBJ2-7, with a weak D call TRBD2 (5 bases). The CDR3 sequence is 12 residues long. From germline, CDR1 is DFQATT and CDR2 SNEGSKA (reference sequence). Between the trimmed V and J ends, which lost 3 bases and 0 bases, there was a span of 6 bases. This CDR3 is CSASTSSYEQYF. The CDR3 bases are TGCAGTGCTAGTACTAGCTCCTACGAGCAGTACTTC.

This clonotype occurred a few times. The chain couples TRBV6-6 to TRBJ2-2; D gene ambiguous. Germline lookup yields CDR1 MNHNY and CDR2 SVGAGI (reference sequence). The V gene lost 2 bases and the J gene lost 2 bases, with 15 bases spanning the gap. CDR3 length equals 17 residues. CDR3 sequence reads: CASSYKSPGPNTGELFF. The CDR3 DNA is TGTGCCAGCAGTTACAAGAGTCCAGGCCCTAACACCGGGGAGCTGTTTTTT.

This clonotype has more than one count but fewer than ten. The CDR3 protein is CSARAQGNQPQHF. CDR3 coding DNA: TGCAGTGCTAGAGCCCAGGGAAATCAGCCCCAGCATTTT. The chain links TRBV20-1 to TRBJ1-5; D is perhaps TRBD1 (5 bases). V was pared by 1 base and J by 4 bases, with 8 bases between. Germline loops: CDR1 DFQATT, CDR2 SNEGSKA (reference sequence). The CDR3 is 13 amino acids.

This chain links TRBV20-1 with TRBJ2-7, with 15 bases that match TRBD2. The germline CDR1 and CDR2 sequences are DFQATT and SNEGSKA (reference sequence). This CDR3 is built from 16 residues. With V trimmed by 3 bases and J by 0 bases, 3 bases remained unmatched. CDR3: CSASGTSGRSSYEQYF. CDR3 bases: TGCAGTGCTAGCGGGACTAGCGGGAGGAGCTCCTACGAGCAGTACTTC.

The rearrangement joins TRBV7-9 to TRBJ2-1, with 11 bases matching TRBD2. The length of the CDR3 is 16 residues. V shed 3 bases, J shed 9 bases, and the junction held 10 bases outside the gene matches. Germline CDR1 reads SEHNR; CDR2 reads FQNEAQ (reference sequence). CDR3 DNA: TGTGCCAGCAGCTTGGCACTAGCGGGAGTGGAGGTTGAGCAGTTCTTC. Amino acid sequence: CASSLALAGVEVEQFF.

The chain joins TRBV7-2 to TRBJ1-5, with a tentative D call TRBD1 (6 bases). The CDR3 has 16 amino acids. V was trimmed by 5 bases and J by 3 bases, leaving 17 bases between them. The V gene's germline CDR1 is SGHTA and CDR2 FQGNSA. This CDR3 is CASSPSPDRPNQPQHF. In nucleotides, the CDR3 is TGTGCCAGCAGCCCTAGCCCGGACAGACCCAATCAGCCCCAGCATTTT.

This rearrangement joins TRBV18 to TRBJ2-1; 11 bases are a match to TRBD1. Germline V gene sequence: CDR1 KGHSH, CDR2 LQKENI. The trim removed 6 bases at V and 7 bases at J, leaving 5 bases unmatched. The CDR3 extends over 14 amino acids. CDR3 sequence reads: CASSGQGAGNEQFF. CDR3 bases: TGTGCCAGCTCCGGACAGGGGGCGGGTAATGAGCAGTTCTTC.

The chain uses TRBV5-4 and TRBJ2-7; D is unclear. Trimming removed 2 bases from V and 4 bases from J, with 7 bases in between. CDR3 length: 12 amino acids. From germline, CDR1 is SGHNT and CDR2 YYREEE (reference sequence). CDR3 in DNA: TGTGCCAGCAGCTTATCCCTGTACGAGCAGTACTTC. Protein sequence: CASSLSLYEQYF.

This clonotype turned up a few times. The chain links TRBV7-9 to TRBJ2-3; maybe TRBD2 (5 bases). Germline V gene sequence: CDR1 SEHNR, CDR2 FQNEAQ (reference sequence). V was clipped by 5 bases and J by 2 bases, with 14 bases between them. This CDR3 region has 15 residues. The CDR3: CASSPLSGDTDTQYF. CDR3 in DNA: TGTGCCAGCAGCCCCCTGAGCGGAGACACAGATACGCAGTATTTT.

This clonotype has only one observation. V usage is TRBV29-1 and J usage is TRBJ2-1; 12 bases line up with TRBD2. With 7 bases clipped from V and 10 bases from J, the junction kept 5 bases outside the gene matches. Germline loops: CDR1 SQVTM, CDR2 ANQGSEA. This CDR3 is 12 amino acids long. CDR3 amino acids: CSAASGREEQFF. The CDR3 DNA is TGCAGCGCAGCTAGCGGGAGGGAGGAGCAGTTCTTC.

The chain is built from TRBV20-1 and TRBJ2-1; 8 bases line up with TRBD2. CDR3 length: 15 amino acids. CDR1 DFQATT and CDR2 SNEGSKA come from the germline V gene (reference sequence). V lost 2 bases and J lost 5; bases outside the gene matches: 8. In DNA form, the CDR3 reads TGCAGTGCTAGAACCTCGGGGGGGTATGACAATGAGCAGTTCTTC. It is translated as CSARTSGGYDNEQFF.

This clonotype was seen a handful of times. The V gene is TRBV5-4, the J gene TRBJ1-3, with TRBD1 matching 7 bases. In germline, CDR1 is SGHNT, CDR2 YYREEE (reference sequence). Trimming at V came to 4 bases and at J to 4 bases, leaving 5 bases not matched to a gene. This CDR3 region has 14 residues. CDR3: CASSVGQTGNTIYF. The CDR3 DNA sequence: TGTGCCAGCAGCGTGGGACAGACCGGAAACACCATATATTTT.

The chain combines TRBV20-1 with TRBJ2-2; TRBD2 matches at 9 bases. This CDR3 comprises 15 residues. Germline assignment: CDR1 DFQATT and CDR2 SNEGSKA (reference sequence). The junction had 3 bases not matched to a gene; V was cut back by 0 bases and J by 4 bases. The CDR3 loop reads CSARDGGRATGELFF. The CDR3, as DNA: TGCAGTGCTAGAGACGGCGGGAGGGCCACCGGGGAGCTGTTTTTT.

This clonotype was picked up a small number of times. The CDR3 coding sequence is TGCAGCGTTGAATGGGTGTCCGAGACCCAGTACTTC. Translated: CSVEWVSETQYF. The chain carries TRBV29-1 and TRBJ2-5; D ambiguous. This CDR3 has 12 residues. Germline V gene data show CDR1 as SQVTM and CDR2 as ANQGSEA. V lost 2 bases and J 5 bases, leaving 9 bases between the germline ends.